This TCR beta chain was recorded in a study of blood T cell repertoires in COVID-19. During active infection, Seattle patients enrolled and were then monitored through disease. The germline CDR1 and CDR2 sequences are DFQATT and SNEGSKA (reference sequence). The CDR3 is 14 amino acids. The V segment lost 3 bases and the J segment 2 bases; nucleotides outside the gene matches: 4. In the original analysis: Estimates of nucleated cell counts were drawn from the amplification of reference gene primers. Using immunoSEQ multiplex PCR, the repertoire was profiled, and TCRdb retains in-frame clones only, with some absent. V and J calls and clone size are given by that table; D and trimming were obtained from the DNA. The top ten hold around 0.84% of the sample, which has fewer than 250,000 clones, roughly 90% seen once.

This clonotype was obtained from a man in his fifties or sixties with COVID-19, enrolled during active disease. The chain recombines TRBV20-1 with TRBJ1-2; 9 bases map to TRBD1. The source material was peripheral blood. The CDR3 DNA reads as TGCAGTGCTAGTGGGGACAGGGAGAACTATGGCTACACCTTC. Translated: CSASGDRENYGYTF.